Listed below are T cell receptor beta chains from one sample, sequenced in a study of T cell repertoires in cytomegalovirus infection. These receptors are not linked to any known antigen. MiXCR was run by TCRdb on the reads, yielding one entry per CDR3 protein. The data hold hundreds of thousands of distinct CDR3 sequences, with 30% to 35% observed a single time. This specimen was cultured CD8+ T cells from PBMCs, taken from culture after CMV antigen stimulation. These receptors originate from a human donor in good health (CMV status not recorded). Some clones in this sample may be carry-over from other donors' samples. CDR3s include the opening cysteine and the closing phenylalanine or tryptophan. The D gene is left open where the match is weak. Size is stated for part of the rows, as once, few or many counts, or as a class when the clone is expanded.

>few|15|TRBJ1-1|-|TRBV10-3
TGTGCCATCACCCCAGGGAGGGGCGCAGACACTGAAGCTTTCTTT
CAITPGRGADTEAFF
>few|17|TRBJ1-1|TRBD1|TRBV7-6
TGTGCCAGCAGGAATATCCGGGACAGGGACGGGGCGACTGAAGCTTTCTTT
CASRNIRDRDGATEAFF
>few|14|TRBJ1-4|-|TRBV28
TGTGCCAGCAGGCCAGACAGAGTTAATGAAAAACTGTTTTTT
CASRPDRVNEKLFF
>-|11|TRBJ2-5|-|TRBV10-3
TGTGCCATCCTAAAGCAAGAGACCCAGTACTTC
CAILKQETQYF
>few|17|TRBJ2-7|-|TRBV6-6
TGTGCCAGCAGTTACCCCGATGACAAGGCCGACTCCTACGAGCAGTACTTC
CASSYPDDKADSYEQYF
>many|13|TRBJ2-1|TRBD1|TRBV6-1
TGTGCCAGCAATGGACAGGGGTACAATGAGCAGTTCTTC
CASNGQGYNEQFF
>-|15|TRBJ1-5|TRBD1|TRBV12-3/TRBV12-4
TGTGCCAGCAGTTCAGGGGGATTCGGCAATCAGCCCCAGCATTTT
CASSSGGFGNQPQHF
>-|16|TRBJ2-1|TRBD2|TRBV6-6
TGTGCCAGCAGTTATACGACTAGCGGGGAACACAATGAGCAGTTCTTC
CASSYTTSGEHNEQFF
>few|13|TRBJ1-2|-|TRBV7-9
TGTGCCAGCAGCACAGAGAGCAACTATGGCTACACCTTC
CASSTESNYGYTF
>-|15|TRBJ1-4|-|TRBV13
TGTGCCAGCAGCTTAGGCGCCAGGGGACCCGAAAAACTGTTTTTT
CASSLGARGPEKLFF
>many|12|TRBJ2-3|-|TRBV7-2
TGTGCCAGCAGCGAACAGCGTAATACGCAGTATTTT
CASSEQRNTQYF
>-|15|TRBJ2-2|TRBD1|TRBV5-4
TGTGCCAGCAGCTTACCGGGACAGGTCACCGGGGAGCTGTTTTTT
CASSLPGQVTGELFF
>-|15|TRBJ2-3|TRBD1|TRBV6-5
TGTGCCAGCAGTCCACAGGGGGTTTACGCAGATACGCAGTATTTT
CASSPQGVYADTQYF
>-|17|TRBJ2-3|-|TRBV7-6
TGTGCCAGCAGCTTAGACCCCTCGGGGGGCCTCACAGATACGCAGTATTTT
CASSLDPSGGLTDTQYF
>-|15|TRBJ1-1|-|TRBV12-3/TRBV12-4
TGTGCCAGCAGTCCCATAGACGGAGTGAACACTGAAGCTTTCTTT
CASSPIDGVNTEAFF
>-|18|TRBJ2-1|TRBD2|TRBV3-1
TGTGCCAGCAGCCAGACGGGGGGATCAAACCCGATCTACAATGAGCAGTTCTTC
CASSQTGGSNPIYNEQFF
>-|16|TRBJ2-3|TRBD2|TRBV12-3/TRBV12-4
TGTGCCAGCAGTCCCCCGGGGAGCGGGGTCGCAGATACGAAGTATTTT
CASSPPGSGVADTKYF
>few|18|TRBJ2-6|-|TRBV7-6
TGTGCCAGCAGCTTAGATAACGTGGGTTCCCCCGGGGCCAACGTCCTGACTTTC
CASSLDNVGSPGANVLTF
>few|17|TRBJ2-5|-|TRBV23-1
TGCGCCAGCAGTCAAAGGCGTAACGGACACAGACAAGAGACCCAGTACTTC
CASSQRRNGHRQETQYF
>-|16|TRBJ2-1|-|TRBV13
TGTGCCAGCAGCCTGAGCGGGGACAGCTCCTACAATGAGCAGTTCTTC
CASSLSGDSSYNEQFF
>-|19|TRBJ2-1|TRBD2|TRBV19
TGTGCCAGTAGACCCGGGAGACTAGCGGGGGGCCCCGGAGACAATGAGCAGTTCTTC
CASRPGRLAGGPGDNEQFF